The T cell receptor (beta chain) under discussion was sequenced for a study of cytomegalovirus exposure and HLA in healthy donors. Study as a whole: From donors who were HLA-typed, an early data release held approximately 91 million unique TCRs.

A note on this clone: Its antigen is unidentified.

The PCR had 60 Vbeta and 13 Jbeta primers. Here immunoSEQ multiplex PCR was the method, and the copy in TCRdb shows in-frame clones only, minus some. The sample includes tens of thousands of clones, approximately 64% of them seen just once. In germline, CDR1 is SNHLY, CDR2 FYNNEI. V lost 7 bases to trimming and J lost 4 bases, with 13 bases between them. The CDR3 consists of 13 residues. Study findings and constraints: As a later analysis revealed, most CMV-associated TCR beta chains appeared HLA-restricted. Testing in vitro showed a few CMV-associated chains specific for CMV antigens.

Input material: PBMCs. The receptor comes from a boy younger than 18 in good health and CMV-seropositive. This rearrangement joins TRBV2 to TRBJ1-1; maybe TRBD1 (5 bases). For the CDR3, the DNA is TGTGCCAGCAATCGAGGGAGGGGCACTGAAGCTTTCTTT. It translates to CASNRGRGTEAFF.